The T cell receptor beta chain under discussion was sequenced for a study of shared clonotypes between healthy human individuals. The V gene's germline CDR1 is KGHSH and CDR2 LQKENI. Germline trimming cut 1 base from V and 0 bases from J; bases unmatched to any gene: 1. The CDR3 consists of 17 residues. Findings and limits, study-wide: Only blood was sampled; tissue repertoires likely differ.

As for this clone: Its antigen is as yet unknown.

TCRdb's copy holds only in-frame clones and misses some; the assay was immunoSEQ multiplex PCR. The data show 490,000 or so clones, 79% seen once. The origin of this receptor is a woman aged 40 to 55 in good health. Some clones in this sample may be carry-over from other donors' samples. The source material was PBMCs. The chain has TRBV18 and TRBJ2-6, with 9 positions matching TRBD1. The CDR3 bases are TGTGCCAGCTCACCACGGGACAGGGTCTCTGGGGCCAACGTCCTGACTTTC. It specifies CASSPRDRVSGANVLTF.